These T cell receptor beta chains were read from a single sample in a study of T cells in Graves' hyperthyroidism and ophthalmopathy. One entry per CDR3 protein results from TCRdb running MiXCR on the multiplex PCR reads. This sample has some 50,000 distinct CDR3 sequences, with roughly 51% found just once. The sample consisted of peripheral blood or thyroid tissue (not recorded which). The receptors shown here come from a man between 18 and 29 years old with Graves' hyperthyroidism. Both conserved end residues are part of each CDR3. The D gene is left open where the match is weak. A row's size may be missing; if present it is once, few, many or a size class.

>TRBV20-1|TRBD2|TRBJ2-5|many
TGCAGTGCTAGCCCAGGACTAGCGGGAGGTGGGAACGCTCACCAAGAGACCCAGTACTTC
CSASPGLAGGGNAHQETQYF
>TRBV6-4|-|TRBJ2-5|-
TGTGCCAGCAGTGACATGGGACTGTGGGAGACCCAGTACTTC
CASSDMGLWETQYF
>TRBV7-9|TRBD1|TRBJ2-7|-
TGTGCCAGCAGCCTCGGGCCGACAGGGAACGAGCAGTACTTC
CASSLGPTGNEQYF
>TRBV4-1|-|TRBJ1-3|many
TGCGCCAGCAGCCAAGAAAGGCAGGGATCTGGAAACACCATATATTTT
CASSQERQGSGNTIYF
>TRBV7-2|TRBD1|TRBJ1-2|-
TGTGCCAGCAGCCCGACAGGGAACTATGGCTACACCTTC
CASSPTGNYGYTF
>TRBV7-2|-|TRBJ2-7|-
TGTGCCAGCAGCTTTGGGGTGTACGAGCAGTACTTC
CASSFGVYEQYF
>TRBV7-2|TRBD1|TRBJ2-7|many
TGTGCCAGCAGCGTGGGACAGGGGGCTTTCCACGAGCAGTACTTC
CASSVGQGAFHEQYF
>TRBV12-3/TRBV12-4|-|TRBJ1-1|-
TGTGCCAGTAACCATGAGTCCAGGGGTGGATTGGCTTTCTTT
CASNHESRGGLAFF
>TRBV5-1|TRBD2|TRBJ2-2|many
TGCGCCAGCAGCCTGGGACTAGCGGGGGCTCCTTCCCACACCGGGGAGCTGTTTTTT
CASSLGLAGAPSHTGELFF
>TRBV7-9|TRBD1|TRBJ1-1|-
TGTGCCAGCAGCTTAGCCGACAGGGCTGGCACTGAAGCTTTCTTT
CASSLADRAGTEAFF
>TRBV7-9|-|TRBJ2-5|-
TGTGCCAGCAGCTTAGTGGCCCAAGAGACCCAGTACTTC
CASSLVAQETQYF
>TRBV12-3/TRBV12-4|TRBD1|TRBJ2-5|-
TGTGCCAGCAGTTTTGGGACAGGGACAGAGACCCAGTACTTC
CASSFGTGTETQYF
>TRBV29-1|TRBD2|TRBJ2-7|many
TGCAGCGTGAGGCCCGGGACTAGCGGGAGTATTGAGTCCTACGAGCAGTACTTC
CSVRPGTSGSIESYEQYF
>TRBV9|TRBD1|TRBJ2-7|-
TGTGCCAGCAGATCAACCGGGACAGGGGCCTACGAGCAGTACTTC
CASRSTGTGAYEQYF
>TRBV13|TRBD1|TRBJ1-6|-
TGTGCCAGCAGCCAGGGACAGGGGAATTCACCCCTCCACTTT
CASSQGQGNSPLHF
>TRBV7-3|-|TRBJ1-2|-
TGTGCCAGCAGCTTAATTGGAGGGTCCGGCTATGGCTACACCTTC
CASSLIGGSGYGYTF
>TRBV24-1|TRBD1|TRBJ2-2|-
TGTGCCACCAGTGGGCTGGGACAGGGGAACACCGGGGAGCTGTTTTTT
CATSGLGQGNTGELFF
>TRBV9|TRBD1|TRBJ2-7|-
TGTGCCAGCAGCGTTGAAAGGACAGGGCGCGAGCAGTACTTC
CASSVERTGREQYF
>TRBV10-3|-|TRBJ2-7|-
TGTGCCATTGGACTACCCAGCTACGAGCAGTACTTC
CAIGLPSYEQYF
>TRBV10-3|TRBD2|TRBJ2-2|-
TGTGCCATCCGACTAGCGGGAGCGGACACCGGGGAGCTGTTTTTT
CAIRLAGADTGELFF
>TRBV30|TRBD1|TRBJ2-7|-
TGTGCCTGGAGTAGGAAGGGGGCCGAACCCTACGAGCAGTACTTC
CAWSRKGAEPYEQYF
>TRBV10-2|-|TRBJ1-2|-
TGCGCCAGCAGTGAGTCTGGGGGAATCTACACCTTC
CASSESGGIYTF
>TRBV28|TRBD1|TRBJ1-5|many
TGTGCCAGCGGCCCGGACAGGGCCGGGAGGCCCCAGCATTTT
CASGPDRAGRPQHF
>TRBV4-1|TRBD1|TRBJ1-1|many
TGCGCCAGCAGCAAGCAGGGGGTCGTGGGGTCCACTGAAGCTTTCTTT
CASSKQGVVGSTEAFF
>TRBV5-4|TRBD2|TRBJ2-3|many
TGTGCCAGCAGGTCCAAAAGACTAGCTGAGACAGATACGCAGTATTTT
CASRSKRLAETDTQYF
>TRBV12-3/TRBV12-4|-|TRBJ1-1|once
TGTGCCAGCAGTTTAGGAGAGAACACTGAAGCTTTCTTT
CASSLGENTEAFF
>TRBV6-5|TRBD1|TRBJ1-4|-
TGTGCCAGCAGTTCAACCGGGACAGGGGTTATAGAAAAACTGTTTTTT
CASSSTGTGVIEKLFF
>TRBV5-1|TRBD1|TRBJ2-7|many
TGCGCCAGCAGCTTGGGCCCCAACTGGGACAGTGCTTACGAGCAGTACTTC
CASSLGPNWDSAYEQYF
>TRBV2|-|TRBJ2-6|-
TGTGCCAGCGCCGGCTCAGGGACGGGGGCCAACGTCCTGACTTTC
CASAGSGTGANVLTF
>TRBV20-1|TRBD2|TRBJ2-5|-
TGCAGTGCTAGAGACGGAGGACTAGCGGGAGGGCCGGGAGAGACCCAGTACTTC
CSARDGGLAGGPGETQYF
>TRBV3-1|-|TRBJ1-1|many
TGTGCCAGCAGCCAAGATAGGGGCACTGAAGCTTTCTTT
CASSQDRGTEAFF
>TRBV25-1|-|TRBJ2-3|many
TGTGCCAGCAGTCCAAGTCAGGGAGGCACAGATACGCAGTATTTT
CASSPSQGGTDTQYF
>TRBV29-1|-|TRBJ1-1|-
TGCAGCGCTGCTTCCCCGGGAGGGACTGAAGCTTTCTTT
CSAASPGGTEAFF
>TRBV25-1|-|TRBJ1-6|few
TGTGCCAGCAGTGAAAGCGGGCTCTATAATTCACCCCTCCACTTT
CASSESGLYNSPLHF
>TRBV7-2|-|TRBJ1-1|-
TGTGCCAGCAGCTTAGGAGAGGGTTCCATCACTGAAGCTTTCTTT
CASSLGEGSITEAFF
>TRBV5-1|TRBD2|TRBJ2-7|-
TGCGCCAGCAGCTTGGATACTAGCGGGAGTAGTGAGCAGTACTTC
CASSLDTSGSSEQYF
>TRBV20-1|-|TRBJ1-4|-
TGCGGTGCTAGGGCAACTGCAACTAATGAAGAACTGTTTTTT
CGARATATNEELFF
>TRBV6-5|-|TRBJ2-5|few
TGTGCCAGCAGTTACGAGGGAGGGGGCGCGGAGACCCAGTACTTC
CASSYEGGGAETQYF
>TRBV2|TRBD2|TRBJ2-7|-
TGTGCCAGCAGTGAAGCGGGGACTAGCCACCTGAACTACGAGCAGTACTTC
CASSEAGTSHLNYEQYF
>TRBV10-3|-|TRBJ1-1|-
TGTGCCATCAGCGAGATGACACAGAACACTGAAGCTTTCTTT
CAISEMTQNTEAFF
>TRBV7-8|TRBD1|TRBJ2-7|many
TGTGCCAGCAGCGTTTGGGACAGGGGTACGTACGAGCAGTACTTC
CASSVWDRGTYEQYF
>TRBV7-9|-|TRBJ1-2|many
TGTGCCAGCAGCTTGTTTCGGGGGGGGAGAGGAGGCTACACCTTC
CASSLFRGGRGGYTF
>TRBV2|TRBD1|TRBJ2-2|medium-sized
TGTGCCAGCAGTAAGACAGGGCCAGACACCGGGGAGCTGTTTTTT
CASSKTGPDTGELFF
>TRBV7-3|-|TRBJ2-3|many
TGTGCCAGCAGCTCACAACTAGTGGATACGCAGTATTTT
CASSSQLVDTQYF
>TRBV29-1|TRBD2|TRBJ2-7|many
TGCAGCGCCATAGCGGGGCGAAATTACGAGCAGTACTTC
CSAIAGRNYEQYF
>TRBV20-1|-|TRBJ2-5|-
TGCAGTGCTAGAGGTAGTGGGAGACAGAAGACCCAGTACTTT
CSARGSGRQKTQYF
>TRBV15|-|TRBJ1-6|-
TGTGCCACCAGCAGAGTAGGGGACTCGGATTCACCCCTCCACTTT
CATSRVGDSDSPLHF
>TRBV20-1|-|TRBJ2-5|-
TGCAGTGCCAGCGTAGGGGACGAGACCCAGTACTTC
CSASVGDETQYF